Reported below is one TCR beta chain. Its target is unknown. This sample stems from a study of T-cell memory formation after mild COVID-19. Study-level results: Later expanders leaned CD4+, whereas day 15 to 85 contracting clones were balanced CD4/CD8. Mainly CM and EM harbored the contracting CD4+ clones; mainly EMRA harbored the CD8+ ones. SARS-CoV-2 specificity of second-wave clones peaking day 37 was unconfirmed.

Libraries for TCRalpha and TCRbeta carried sample barcodes and unique molecular identifiers via 5'RACE. MiXCR, applied by TCRdb to the 5' RACE reads, yields one record per CDR3 protein. Of about 430,000 distinct CDR3 sequences listed, approximately 19% were seen once; the top ten hold roughly a fifth. The sample comprised PBMCs or a T cell subset sorted from them (not recorded which). The source of this sequence is a man between 18 and 35 years old who had mild COVID-19 (a few samples of this study predate the infection). Cell type and time point are not known.

The CDR3 nucleotides are TGCGCCAGCAGCCCCGGACAGTCCGGGGAGCTGTTTTTT. As protein: CASSPGQSGELFF. The chain links TRBV4-1 to TRBJ2-2; possible D gene TRBD1, 6 bases. The CDR3 spans 13 residues. V was pared by 4 bases and J by 6 bases, with 9 bases between. Per germline, CDR1 MGHRA and CDR2 YSYEKL.